This entry lists 17 T cell receptor beta chains sequenced from one sample in a study of cytomegalovirus exposure and HLA in healthy donors. The data were produced by immunoSEQ multiplex PCR, yet TCRdb's version contains in-frame clones alone and is incomplete. The sample lists tens of thousands of clones; approximately 96% were seen once. Sequenced sample: PBMCs. The receptors stem from a man younger than 35 in good health and CMV-seronegative.

Only one count was recorded for this clone. The chain has TRBV7-9 and TRBJ2-7; D not resolved. Trimming removed 1 base at V and 5 bases at J, with 6 bases between. The CDR3 spans 12 residues. Germline CDR1 reads SEHNR; CDR2 reads FQNEAQ (reference sequence). The CDR3 sequence is CASSLGANEQYV. The CDR3, as DNA: TGTGCCAGCAGCTTAGGAGCGAACGAGCAGTACGTC.

This chain uses TRBV15 with TRBJ2-1; D may be TRBD2 (5 bases). The V gene's germline CDR1 is LNHNV and CDR2 YYDKDF (reference sequence). CDR3 length: 14 residues. V was cut by 1 base and J by 5 bases, with 9 bases left in between. CDR3 nucleotide sequence: TGTGCCACCAGCAGAGCGGGGTCAGACAATGAGCAGTTCTTC. Translation: CATSRAGSDNEQFF.

The rearrangement joins TRBV6-1 to TRBJ2-7; 11 bases map to TRBD2. In germline, CDR1 is MNHNS, CDR2 SASEGT. The CDR3 has 17 residues. V trimming: 1 base; J trimming: 2 bases; junction bases outside the gene matches: 7. CDR3 DNA sequence: TGTGCCAGCAGTGAAGGACTAGCGGGGCCTCACCCCTACGAGCAGTACTTC. Residues: CASSEGLAGPHPYEQYF.

The J gene is TRBJ1-2, the V gene TRBV27; TRBD1 is a possible D gene (6 bases). This CDR3 contains 14 residues. V gave up 3 bases and J gave up 4 bases, with 12 bases separating them. Germline CDR1 MNHEY, CDR2 SMNVEV (reference sequence). CDR3 amino acids: CASSFRGQSYGYTF. CDR3 bases: TGTGCCAGCAGTTTTCGCGGACAGAGCTATGGCTACACCTTC.

The chain carries TRBV7-2 and TRBJ2-1; 10 positions agree with TRBD2. The junction had 6 bases not matched to a gene; V was cut back by 5 bases and J by 5 bases. The CDR3 length is 15 residues. Germline-derived CDR1 and CDR2 are SGHTA and FQGNSA. CDR3 region: CASSPRTSGNNEQFF. DNA for the CDR3: TGTGCCAGCAGCCCCAGGACTAGCGGAAACAATGAGCAGTTCTTC.

The V and J genes are TRBV5-4 and TRBJ1-2; 10 positions agree with TRBD1. Trimming at V came to 2 bases and at J to 4 bases, leaving 8 bases not matched to a gene. The CDR3 has 16 residues. Germline CDR1 reads SGHNT; CDR2 reads YYREEE (reference sequence). CDR3 loop: CASSFGGQGSSYGYTF. The CDR3 nucleotides are TGTGCCAGCAGCTTTGGGGGACAGGGGAGCAGCTATGGCTACACCTTC.

This rearrangement joins TRBV2 to TRBJ2-3; D possibly corresponds to TRBD1 (6 bases). Per the germline V gene, CDR1 is SNHLY and CDR2 is FYNNEI. V was clipped by 5 bases and J by 7 bases, with 22 bases between them. CDR3 length equals 16 residues. CDR3 sequence reads: CASSYPTGKGMYTQYF. CDR3 in DNA: TGTGCCAGCAGTTATCCTACAGGGAAGGGCATGTATACGCAGTATTTT.

The J gene is TRBJ2-2, the V gene TRBV5-1; the D gene is possibly TRBD1 (6 bases). This CDR3 spans 16 amino acids. Trimming removed 1 base at V and 2 bases at J, with 12 bases between. The germline gives CDR1 SGHRS, CDR2 YFSETQ. For the CDR3, the DNA is TGCGCCAGCAGCTTGATGACAGGAGGAAACACCGGGGAGCTGTTTTTT. This gives the protein CASSLMTGGNTGELFF. Together with reference TRBV5-1 and TRBJ2-2, the CDR3 gives the full variable domain: KAGVTQTPRYLIKTRGQQVTLSCSPISGHRSVSWYQQTPGQGLQFLFEYFSETQRNKGNFPGRFSGRQFSNSRSEMNVSTLELGDSALYLCASSLMTGGNTGELFFGEGSRLTVL.

The chain employs TRBV10-1 and TRBJ2-2, with 13 bases identical to TRBD2. The germline gives CDR1 WNHNN, CDR2 SYGVQD (reference sequence). Germline trimming cut 2 bases from V and 1 base from J; bases unmatched to any gene: 4. This CDR3 region has 18 residues. The DNA of the CDR3 is TGCGCCAGCAGTGAGCCGGGACTAGCGGGAAGGAACACCGGGGAGCTGTTTTTT. Its protein is CASSEPGLAGRNTGELFF.

The table lists this clone with a few counts. The rearrangement uses TRBV28 and TRBJ2-1, with no clear D. The germline CDR1 and CDR2 sequences are MDHEN and SYDVKM. The CDR3 extends over 15 amino acids. V lost 2 bases, J lost 7 bases, and 15 bases lay in between. The CDR3 sequence is CASSLGGATGNEQFF. In nucleotides, the CDR3 is TGTGCCAGCAGTTTAGGCGGAGCAACGGGTAATGAGCAGTTCTTC. The entire variable domain, with the rest obtained from reference TRBV28 and TRBJ2-1, is as follows: DVKVTQSSRYLVKRTGEKVFLECVQDMDHENMFWYRQDPGLGLRLIYFSYDVKMKEKGDIPEGYSVSREKKERFSLILESASTNQTSMYLCASSLGGATGNEQFFGPGTRLTVL.

The chain joins TRBV27 to TRBJ2-7, with D hard to call. CDR1 is MNHEY and CDR2 is SMNVEV in the germline V gene (reference sequence). V was pared by 2 bases and J by 2 bases, with 10 bases between. This CDR3 has 14 amino acids. CDR3 DNA sequence: TGTGCCAGCAGTTTAGGAGAACGACCCTACGAGCAGTACTTC. Residues: CASSLGERPYEQYF.

This clone occurred a few times. The J gene is TRBJ2-7, the V gene TRBV28, with 13 bases aligning to TRBD2. Germline values: CDR1 MDHEN, CDR2 SYDVKM. The CDR3 extends over 17 amino acids. Trimming cost V 7 bases and J 6 bases; bases outside gene matches: 15. The CDR3 sequence is CASIRTSGRSFRLEQYF. DNA for the CDR3: TGTGCCAGCATACGGACTAGCGGGAGAAGTTTTAGGCTCGAGCAGTACTTC.

V is TRBV18 and J is TRBJ2-1, with D perhaps matching TRBD2 (5 bases). V lost 4 bases and J lost 4, with 17 bases in between. CDR1 is KGHSH and CDR2 is LQKENI in the germline V gene. This CDR3 spans 16 amino acids. CDR3 in DNA: TGTGCCAGCTCACGGCGGGCCCTAAGTGATTACAATGAGCAGTTCTTC. Translating it yields CASSRRALSDYNEQFF.

The chain joins TRBV30 to TRBJ1-1; D might be TRBD1 (5 bases). Germline CDR1 is GTSNPN and CDR2 is SVGIG (reference sequence). The ends were cut back, 1 base at V and 2 bases at J, with 8 bases in the middle. The CDR3 totals 13 residues. For the CDR3, the DNA is TGTGCCTGGAGTGGGGGGGGAAACACTGAAGCTTTCTTT. The encoded protein is CAWSGGGNTEAFF. Supplemented by reference TRBV30 and TRBJ1-1, the full variable domain reads SQTIHQWPATLVQPVGSPLSLECTVEGTSNPNLYWYRQAAGRGLQLLFYSVGIGQISSEVPQNLSASRPQDRQFILSSKKLLLSDSGFYLCAWSGGGNTEAFFGQGTRLTVV.

This chain connects TRBV5-1 to TRBJ1-4, with 7 bases matching TRBD1. The length of the CDR3 is 15 residues. The trim removed 3 bases at V and 7 bases at J, leaving 9 bases unmatched. Germline values: CDR1 SGHRS, CDR2 YFSETQ. CDR3 loop: CASSWGDRDSEKLFF. The CDR3 nucleotides are TGCGCCAGCAGCTGGGGGGACAGAGATAGTGAAAAACTGTTTTTT.

The V gene is TRBV5-1, the J gene TRBJ2-1; TRBD2 matches at 7 bases. The CDR3 runs 14 residues. The germline V gene has CDR1 SGHRS and CDR2 YFSETQ. With V trimmed by 6 bases and J by 7 bases, 10 bases remained unmatched. In nucleotides, the CDR3 is TGCGCCAGCACGCAGACTAGCCGAAGGAATGAGCAGTTCTTC. Translating gives CASTQTSRRNEQFF.

V usage is TRBV7-9 and J usage is TRBJ2-1; D unresolved. CDR1 SEHNR and CDR2 FQNEAQ come from the germline V gene (reference sequence). V dropped 1 base and J dropped 5 bases, with 3 bases sitting between them. The CDR3 spans 12 residues. CDR3 nucleotides: TGTGCCAGCAGCTTAGGAGACAATGAGCAGTTCTTC. Its protein product is CASSLGDNEQFF. Variable domain in full (rest from reference TRBV7-9 and TRBJ2-1): DTGVSQNPRHKITKRGQNVTFRCDPISEHNRLYWYRQTLGQGPEFLTYFQNEAQLEKSRLLSDRFSAERPKGSFSTLEIQRTEQGDSAMYLCASSLGDNEQFFGPGTRLTVL.